The rows below give T cell receptor beta chains drawn from one sample of a study of cytomegalovirus exposure and HLA in healthy donors. This table comes from immunoSEQ multiplex PCR, and its TCRdb copy is limited to in-frame clones, with some not included. The data contain 150,000 to 200,000 clones, around nine tenths of them singletons. The sequenced sample consisted of PBMCs. These receptors all stem from a woman under 30 in good health and CMV-seronegative. Both conserved end residues are part of each CDR3.

V gene	CDR3 protein
TRBV5-8	CASSHPSSYNSPLHF
TRBV6-6	CASSYSVGGLTDTQYF
TRBV4-1	CASSRTGTVYEKLFF
TRBV9	CASSARQGHEQYF
TRBV10-3	CAIMGGRQGPRVDGYTF
TRBV7-7	CASSPGSGTNEKLFF
TRBV6-5	CASSNDRGGTEAFF
TRBV5-1	CASSKGQLSTDTQYF
TRBV28	CASSLDRGPPFSGNTIYF
TRBV7-9	CSSSSLAGGGNEQFF
TRBV9	CASSVGTGGADEQFF
TRBV6-1	CASSEHSMNTEAFF
TRBV5-1	CASSSPGGQETQYF
TRBV6-5	CASSLSTDIAYEQYF
TRBV27	CASIAWGVDTEAFF
TRBV6-5	CASGLSSGRGEQYF
TRBV13	CASSNPSSGYYEQYF
TRBV5-1	CASSLFWTSGGAGAQYF
TRBV12-5	CASGPGGPEAFF
TRBV10-3	CAIKGATDEKLFF
TRBV7-7	CASSQTGTSGPYEQYF
TRBV28	CASTRSVQGTLLNTIYF
TRBV7-9	CASSLPPASGGDNEQFF
TRBV5-1	CASSLGGLNTEAFF
TRBV11-2	CASSLGGGGETQYF
TRBV7-8	CASSLAYVGLATYEQFF
TRBV29-1	CSGSDLSEGYTF
TRBV13	CASSLGLDYEQYF
TRBV29-1	CSVAGTGRNEQFF
TRBV4-1	CASKRTGSDEQFF
TRBV4-1	CASSQDVRLYGYTF
TRBV5-6	CASSYGLAGAVHEQYF
TRBV5-1	CASSISDRGQGTEAFF
TRBV5-4	CASSLVGGASSYEQYF
TRBV5-1	CASSSGGRDYNEQFF
TRBV19	CASSFGGGSYNEQFF
TRBV29-1	CSVEANPGLPYNEQFF
TRBV5-5	CASSVMPGITYEQYF
TRBV7-8	CASSLQGGSNYGYTF
TRBV20-1	CSAERGPEAFF
TRBV14	CASSQVPQGRDQPQHF
TRBV4-2	CASSHKSSGSHSNQPQHF
TRBV6-1	CASSEWVRGWSNSPLHF
TRBV4-3	CATARSFSGANVLTF
TRBV5-5	CASSSRVDEKLFF
TRBV9	CASSPPSDTQYF
TRBV30	CAWSRGDRGPEKLFF
TRBV18	CASSPPGQGLNSGANVLTF
TRBV9	CASSATTGETQYF